These 11 T cell receptor beta chains originate from one sample sequenced in a study of a mutant IDH1 vaccine in newly diagnosed glioma. Their specific antigens are unknown. Time point here: week 11, during vaccination. In the vaccine, a single dose held 300 ug of the mutant IDH1 20-mer peptide, along with topical imiquimod. Using immunoSEQ multiplex PCR, the repertoire was profiled, and TCRdb retains in-frame clones only, with some absent. The table shows some 120,000 clones, with around 77% occurring only once. Sequenced material: PBMCs, taken from a glioma patient whose treatment included an IDH1 peptide vaccine. Every receptor here comes from a man between 35 and 55 years old with glioma.

The chain uses TRBV5-1 and TRBJ1-6; no definite D call. Trimming shortened V by 0 bases and J by 14 bases, and 18 bases separated the two germline ends. The CDR3 length is 15 residues. Germline assignment: CDR1 SGHRS and CDR2 YFSETQ. CDR3 in DNA: TGCGCCAGCAGCTTGGAGGGATCTGACTATCTGGCCCTCCACTTT. It codes for CASSLEGSDYLALHF.

J is TRBJ2-2 and V is TRBV19, with unresolved D. Looked up from germline, CDR1 is LNHDA and CDR2 is SQIVND (reference sequence). The CDR3 covers 13 residues. Trimming shortened V by 5 bases and J by 0 bases, and 4 bases separated the two germline ends. This CDR3 is CASSSTNTGELFF. Here the CDR3 DNA reads TGTGCCAGTAGTTCGACGAACACCGGGGAGCTGTTTTTT.

The V gene is TRBV15, the J gene TRBJ2-3, with D perhaps matching TRBD1 (5 bases). With 1 base removed from V and 0 bases from J, the gap between germline ends came to 14 bases. The germline CDR1 and CDR2 sequences are LNHNV and YYDKDF (reference sequence). The CDR3 consists of 17 residues. The CDR3 sequence: CATSRGVADKSTDTQYF. CDR3 DNA: TGTGCCACCAGCAGAGGGGTTGCGGACAAGAGCACAGATACGCAGTATTTT.

The chain combines TRBV5-6 with TRBJ1-2, with no clear D. Germline V CDR1 and CDR2: SGHDT, YYEEEE. V was cut by 4 bases and J by 5 bases, with 21 bases left in between. The CDR3 loop spans 16 amino acids. The DNA of the CDR3 is TGTGCCAGCAGCCCTACCCGGACGGATATCCCATATGGCTACACCTTC. Translated: CASSPTRTDIPYGYTF.

This chain links TRBV7-9 with TRBJ2-5, with 10 bases identical to TRBD1. Germline V CDR1 and CDR2: SEHNR, FQNEAQ (reference sequence). J gave up 3 bases and V 1 base, and 5 bases lay outside the gene matches. The length of the CDR3 is 16 residues. CDR3: CASSLGDRGSKETQYF. The CDR3 bases are TGTGCCAGCAGCTTAGGGGACAGGGGCAGCAAAGAGACCCAGTACTTC.

The chain has TRBV7-2 and TRBJ2-1; 8 bases match TRBD1. CDR3 length equals 14 residues. Trimming took 5 bases from V and 10 from J; bases not matched to a gene: 10. Germline CDR1 reads SGHTA; CDR2 reads FQGNSA. The CDR3 DNA is TGTGCCAGCAGCCCGGACAGGGAATCCAAGGAGCAGTTCTTC. Its protein product is CASSPDRESKEQFF. Looking up the rest from reference TRBV7-2 and TRBJ2-1 gives the full variable domain: GAGVSQSPSNKVTEKGKDVELRCDPISGHTALYWYRQSLGQGLEFLIYFQGNSAPDKSGLPSDRFSAERTGGSVSTLTIQRTQQEDSAVYLCASSPDRESKEQFFGPGTRLTVL.

Only a few counts were recorded for this clone. V and J are TRBV7-2 and TRBJ1-6; 7 bases agree with TRBD1. Trimming took 4 bases from V and 7 from J; bases not matched to a gene: 10. Looked up from germline, CDR1 is SGHTA and CDR2 is FQGNSA. The CDR3 is 16 residues long. CDR3 nucleotide sequence: TGTGCCAGCAGCTCAACCCGACAGGGATGGAATTCACCCCTCCACTTT. This gives the protein CASSSTRQGWNSPLHF.

The V gene is TRBV5-8, the J gene TRBJ2-5; 8 bases align to TRBD2. J lost 5 bases, V lost 0 bases, and 6 bases had no gene match. The CDR3 has 15 residues. CDR1 and CDR2 from the germline V gene are SGHTS and YDEGEE. The CDR3 here is CASSLGAGGVETQYF. The CDR3 DNA is TGTGCCAGCAGCTTGGGGGCCGGGGGGGTGGAGACCCAGTACTTC.

CDR3 bases: TGTGCCAGCAGCTCGTATGTGGGAAGCAATCAGCCCCAGCATTTT. This encodes CASSSYVGSNQPQHF. The rearrangement uses TRBV7-2 and TRBJ1-5; D uncertain. This CDR3 comprises 15 residues. Germline V gene sequence: CDR1 SGHTA, CDR2 FQGNSA. V shed 4 bases and J shed 1 base, with 11 bases lying between them.

V and J are TRBV6-6 and TRBJ1-1; D gene uncertain. This CDR3 comprises 13 residues. Germline V gives CDR1 MNHNY, CDR2 SVGAGI (reference sequence). Trimming took 2 bases from V and 1 from J, leaving 5 bases between them. The CDR3 bases are TGTGCCAGCAGTTACCCGCAGAACACTGAAGCTTTCTTT. Its protein product is CASSYPQNTEAFF.

The chain combines TRBV6-5 with TRBJ1-3; 7 bases match TRBD1. The CDR3 totals 16 residues. Germline loops: CDR1 MNHEY, CDR2 SVGAGI. The V and J ends lost 0 bases and 2 bases, in that order; junction bases with no gene match: 4. In DNA form, the CDR3 reads TGTGCCAGCAGTTACTCGAGGCAGGGGGCTGGAAACACCATATATTTT. Translation: CASSYSRQGAGNTIYF.